This TCR beta chain was observed in a study of CD8 T cells in ankylosing spondylitis. CDR3 size: 18 residues. In this sample, this clonotype turned up a few times. As yet, its antigen is unknown. Quantitative 5'-RACE was performed with molecular barcodes, and it yielded the TCR beta libraries. One entry per CDR3 protein, called by TCRdb with MiXCR from the 5' RACE reads. The profile covers under 150,000 distinct CDR3 sequences, with roughly a tenth appearing a single time and 2.5% to 3.5% taken by the ten largest. General study points: Certain motif variants had earlier appeared in reactive arthritis synovial fluid and blood. Within ankylosing spondylitis blood, a TCR beta motif made up of several highly homologous variants appeared to be characteristic.

The sequenced material came from blood, either unsorted or a sorted T cell fraction (not recorded which). This rearrangement joins TRBV21-1 to TRBJ2-7; TRBD1, the table's D call, was not compared with the DNA. TRBV21-1 is termed a pseudogene. This TCR was sampled from a male donor with ankylosing spondylitis or in good health (not recorded which). CDR3 in DNA: TGTGCCAGCAGCAAAGTGAACCGGGACAGGACAAAAACGGGCGAGCAGTACTTC. It encodes CASSKVNRDRTKTGEQYF.